The sequence of this T cell receptor beta chain was determined in a study of OX40 agonist ivuxolimab in advanced cancers. V was trimmed by 5 bases and J by 6 bases, leaving 20 bases between them. This CDR3 comprises 15 residues. Per germline, CDR1 SGHTA and CDR2 FQGNSA. With respect to this clone: Its antigen is unknown.

Sequencing was performed with immunoSEQ multiplex PCR; in TCRdb, only in-frame clones are kept and a portion is missing. The table lists 65,000 to 90,000 clones, around nine tenths of them singletons. Drawing of blood for sampling happened at baseline, at cycle 4 day 1, and at cycle 7 day 1. Findings and limits, study-wide: There were, on average, more expanded clones in CD8+ T cells than in CD4+.

The sample consisted of CD4+ or CD8+ T cells sorted from blood, taken in a trial of the OX40 agonist ivuxolimab. The receptor was derived from an adult with an advanced solid tumor such as melanoma, head and neck, liver or kidney cancer. This chain links TRBV7-2 with TRBJ2-7, with a tentative D call TRBD2 (5 bases). CDR3 in amino acids: CASSPLEGLTTEQYF. CDR3 nucleotide sequence: TGTGCCAGCAGCCCCCTTGAGGGATTAACAACCGAGCAGTACTTC.